The 22 T cell receptor beta chains given below trace back to one sample, sequenced in a study of cytomegalovirus exposure and HLA in healthy donors. Amplification used 60 Vbeta primers and 13 Jbeta primers. Assay used: immunoSEQ multiplex PCR; TCRdb lists only in-frame clones, some missing. Of roughly 130,000 clones detected, 65% to 90% appear once; the ten largest clones hold around 11%. The sample comprised PBMCs. These TCRs come from a male donor in good health and CMV-seropositive.

The rearrangement uses TRBV6-4 and TRBJ2-1; 7 bases map to TRBD1. J gave up 7 bases and V 5 bases, and 5 bases lay outside the gene matches. CDR3 length equals 13 residues. Germline V CDR1 and CDR2: MRHNA, SNTAGT. The CDR3 nucleotides read TGTGCCAGCAGTCCAGGGGGTTATAATGAGCAGTTCTTC. Residues: CASSPGGYNEQFF.

The chain carries TRBV25-1 and TRBJ2-1; D remains unclear. The germline V gene has CDR1 MGHDK and CDR2 SYGVNS. The CDR3 length is 12 residues. V was trimmed by 3 bases and J by 5 bases, leaving 5 bases between them. CDR3 sequence (DNA): TGTGCCAGCAGTGACTATAACAATGAGCAGTTCTTC. It yields the protein CASSDYNNEQFF.

This clone has only a few counts. The rearrangement links TRBV29-1 to TRBJ1-5, with unresolved D. CDR3 length equals 13 residues. V was pared by 4 bases and J by 3 bases, with 10 bases between. Germline V gene data show CDR1 as SQVTM and CDR2 as ANQGSEA. The CDR3 loop is CSVGAGANQPQHF. As DNA, the CDR3 is TGCAGCGTTGGTGCAGGCGCCAATCAGCCCCAGCATTTT.

J is TRBJ2-7 and V is TRBV16; possible D gene TRBD1, 5 bases. The CDR3 contains 15 residues. Trimming shortened V by 0 bases and J by 5 bases, and 14 bases separated the two germline ends. The germline V gene encodes CDR1 KGHSY and CDR2 FQNENV. The CDR3: CASSQSQAPENEQYF. CDR3 DNA: TGTGCCAGCAGCCAATCACAGGCTCCGGAGAACGAGCAGTACTTC.

V usage is TRBV7-9 and J usage is TRBJ2-5, with TRBD2 matching over 9 bases. The J call is uncertain, as TRBJ2-7 better fits the DNA end. CDR3 length: 14 amino acids. Germline loops: CDR1 SEHNR, CDR2 FQNEAQ (reference sequence). In DNA, the CDR3 is TGTGCCAGCAGCGATAGCGGGAGAGTTAACGAGCAGTACTTC. This codes for CASSDSGRVNEQYF.

The chain links TRBV4-2 to TRBJ2-7; D gene uncertain. The CDR3 totals 12 residues. The germline CDR1 and CDR2 sequences are LGHNA and YNFKEQ. The V gene lost 5 bases and the J gene lost 3 bases, with 8 bases spanning the gap. CDR3 loop: CASSTVGYEQYF. The CDR3 DNA reads as TGTGCCAGCAGCACCGTCGGCTACGAGCAGTACTTC.

The rearrangement uses TRBV27 and TRBJ2-1, with TRBD1 identical over 8 bases. The J segment lost 5 bases and the V segment lost 5 bases, leaving 5 bases of the junction unmatched. Germline V lookup: CDR1 MNHEY, CDR2 SMNVEV (reference sequence). The CDR3 loop spans 14 amino acids. CDR3: CASSIGQGNNEQFF. CDR3 bases: TGTGCCAGCAGTATAGGACAGGGTAACAATGAGCAGTTCTTC.

The CDR3 spells CASSVAGGNNEKLFF. CDR3 nucleotides: TGTGCCAGCAGTGTCGCGGGGGGAAACAATGAAAAACTGTTTTTT. This sequence joins TRBV5-6 and TRBJ1-4; TRBD1 might be the D (5 bases). Germline-derived CDR1 and CDR2 are SGHDT and YYEEEE. With 5 bases removed from V and 5 bases from J, the gap between germline ends came to 16 bases. The CDR3 is 15 amino acids. Drawing the rest from reference TRBV5-6 and TRBJ1-4, the complete variable domain is DAGVTQSPTHLIKTRGQQVTLRCSPKSGHDTVSWYQQALGQGPQFIFQYYEEEERQRGNFPDRFSGHQFPNYSSELNVNALLLGDSALYLCASSVAGGNNEKLFFGSGTQLSVL.

The chain has TRBV30 and TRBJ1-3; the match to TRBD1 covers 9 bases. The germline CDR1 and CDR2 sequences are GTSNPN and SVGIG (reference sequence). CDR3 length: 14 amino acids. V lost 3 bases, J lost 3 bases, and 3 bases stayed unmatched. CDR3 region: CAWRGTGNGNTIYF. For the CDR3, the DNA is TGTGCCTGGAGGGGGACAGGGAATGGAAACACCATATATTTT.

The chain uses TRBV5-1 and TRBJ2-2; 14 nucleotides match TRBD2. CDR3 length: 17 residues. CDR1 and CDR2 (germline): SGHRS, YFSETQ. Unmatched junction bases numbered 8, after V lost 1 base and J lost 9 bases. CDR3 loop: CASSLQGTSGSHRELFF. CDR3 DNA sequence: TGCGCCAGCAGCTTGCAAGGGACTAGCGGGAGTCACCGGGAGCTGTTTTTT.

This clone was detected only once. The chain recombines TRBV19 with TRBJ2-3, with TRBD2 as a possible D gene (6 bases). This CDR3 comprises 11 residues. V lost 9 bases, J lost 6 bases, and 10 bases lay in between. Germline V gives CDR1 LNHDA, CDR2 SQIVND (reference sequence). This CDR3 reads CASGGGDTQYF. The CDR3, as DNA: TGTGCCAGCGGTGGGGGGGATACGCAGTATTTT.

The V call is TRBV14, the J call TRBJ2-2; D not certain. The ends were cut back, 3 bases at V and 4 bases at J, with 6 bases in the middle. CDR3 length: 13 amino acids. Germline CDR1 and CDR2: SGHDN and FVKESK. The CDR3 DNA is TGTGCCAGCAGCCAGGCACCCACCGGGGAGCTGTTTTTT. This gives the protein CASSQAPTGELFF.

The chain uses TRBV7-9 and TRBJ1-2; 8 nucleotides match TRBD1. The J segment lost 12 bases and the V segment lost 5 bases, leaving 5 bases of the junction unmatched. From germline, CDR1 is SEHNR and CDR2 FQNEAQ (reference sequence). The CDR3 loop spans 11 amino acids. CDR3 sequence reads: CASSRGQGNTF. CDR3 nucleotide sequence: TGTGCCAGCAGCCGAGGACAGGGAAACACCTTC.

A few counts support this clone. The chain is built from TRBV28 and TRBJ2-2; unclear D gene. Germline CDR1 MDHEN, CDR2 SYDVKM. The V end lost 2 bases, the J end lost 5 bases, and 3 bases lay between the germline ends. This CDR3 comprises 12 residues. This chain's CDR3 is CASSLETGELFF. The DNA for the CDR3 is TGTGCCAGCAGTTTAGAGACCGGGGAGCTGTTTTTT. The whole variable domain, remainder taken from reference TRBV28 and TRBJ2-2, is DVKVTQSSRYLVKRTGEKVFLECVQDMDHENMFWYRQDPGLGLRLIYFSYDVKMKEKGDIPEGYSVSREKKERFSLILESASTNQTSMYLCASSLETGELFFGEGSRLTVL.

The chain joins TRBV20-1 to TRBJ2-3; D uncertain. V shed 5 bases and J shed 4 bases, with 7 bases lying between them. The V gene's germline CDR1 is DFQATT and CDR2 SNEGSKA (reference sequence). This CDR3 spans 11 amino acids. CDR3 coding DNA: TGCAGTGCTCTCCCCTCAGATACGCAGTATTTT. Translated, it gives CSALPSDTQYF.

The chain is built from TRBV10-3 and TRBJ1-1, with 9 bases matching TRBD1. Losses at the gene ends were 4 bases for V and 2 bases for J; bases not matched to a gene: 5. The CDR3 spans 15 residues. CDR1 and CDR2 from the germline V gene are ENHRY and SYGVKD. CDR3 coding DNA: TGTGCCATCAGTGGGGGGGACAGGGAAAACACTGAAGCTTTCTTT. Its translation: CAISGGDRENTEAFF.

The chain links TRBV6-9 to TRBJ2-4; 8 bases line up with TRBD1. The junction had 6 bases not matched to a gene; V was cut back by 2 bases and J by 0 bases. CDR3 size: 17 residues. CDR1 is MNHGY and CDR2 is SVAAGI in the germline V gene. Here the CDR3 DNA reads TGTGCCAGCAGTTATCGCCCGGACAGGGCAGCCAAAAACATTCAGTACTTC. As protein: CASSYRPDRAAKNIQYF.

The chain links TRBV11-2 to TRBJ2-5; 7 positions agree with TRBD2. The CDR3 runs to 16 residues. The V segment lost 11 bases and the J segment 5 bases; nucleotides outside the gene matches: 20. The V gene's germline CDR1 is SGHAT and CDR2 FQNNGV. The CDR3 loop reads CAGSTLGAGSVETQYF. CDR3 nucleotide sequence: TGTGCCGGATCCACCCTAGGAGCGGGATCGGTGGAGACCCAGTACTTC.

The J gene is TRBJ2-1, the V gene TRBV27, with TRBD1 matching 8 bases. Germline V CDR1 and CDR2: MNHEY, SMNVEV (reference sequence). V lost 4 bases, J lost 5 bases, and 4 bases stayed unmatched. The CDR3 covers 14 residues. The CDR3 DNA reads as TGTGCCAGCAGTTCAGGACAGGGTAACAATGAGCAGTTCTTC. Its translation: CASSSGQGNNEQFF.

J is TRBJ2-3 and V is TRBV6-4, with TRBD2 matching over 7 bases. Germline lookup yields CDR1 MRHNA and CDR2 SNTAGT. The ends lost 2 bases at V and 3 bases at J; junction bases unmatched: 5. This CDR3 comprises 15 residues. This chain's CDR3 is CASSDVAGETDTQYF. The DNA for the CDR3 is TGTGCCAGCAGTGACGTGGCGGGAGAAACAGATACGCAGTATTTT.

The genes are TRBV9 and TRBJ2-5; D is perhaps TRBD2 (6 bases). This CDR3 is 15 amino acids long. The ends were cut back, 3 bases at V and 3 bases at J, with 15 bases in the middle. Per germline, CDR1 SGDLS and CDR2 YYNGEE. This chain's CDR3 is CASSASGGIEETQYF. The CDR3 coding sequence is TGTGCCAGCAGCGCCAGCGGAGGGATTGAAGAGACCCAGTACTTC. Variable domain in full (rest from reference TRBV9 and TRBJ2-5): DSGVTQTPKHLITATGQRVTLRCSPRSGDLSVYWYQQSLDQGLQFLIQYYNGEERAKGNILERFSAQQFPDLHSELNLSSLELGDSALYFCASSASGGIEETQYFGPGTRLLVL.

This clone has a single count. The V and J genes are TRBV6-6 and TRBJ2-1; 8 bases are a match to TRBD2. Per germline, CDR1 MNHNY and CDR2 SVGAGI (reference sequence). V shed 7 bases, J shed 6 bases, and the junction held 11 bases outside the gene matches. The CDR3 contains 15 residues. CDR3 DNA sequence: TGTGCCAGCACCGTCCCGGGACTAGGTTCCAATGAGCAGTTCTTC. Its protein is CASTVPGLGSNEQFF.